The 30 T cell receptor beta chains in this list originate from one sample, sequenced in a study of T cell responses to AZD1222 COVID-19 vaccine. Profiled with immunoSEQ multiplex PCR; TCRdb holds only in-frame clones, not every one. The sample lists approximately 130,000 clones, roughly 89% occurring once. Sequencing used peripheral blood, obtained on day 0 of MenACWY control vaccination. These receptors came from an adult in good health.

This clone was counted a single time. This chain links TRBV7-3 with TRBJ2-7; D might be TRBD2 (6 bases). CDR3 length: 14 amino acids. Trimming took 3 bases from V and 3 from J, leaving 12 bases between them. Germline CDR1 and CDR2: SGHTA and FQGTGA. CDR3 DNA sequence: TGTGCCAGCAGCTTCGGCGGGGCCGACTACGAGCAGTACTTC. Translation gives CASSFGGADYEQYF. Full variable domain (outside the CDR3, taken from reference TRBV7-3 and TRBJ2-7): GAGVSQTPSNKVTEKGKYVELRCDPISGHTALYWYRQSLGQGPEFLIYFQGTGAADDSGLPNDRFFAVRPEGSVSTLKIQRTERGDSAVYLCASSFGGADYEQYFGPGTRLTVT.

The chain combines TRBV14 with TRBJ1-1; 8 bases line up with TRBD1. V was pared by 3 bases and J by 5 bases, with 5 bases of the junction left unmatched. This CDR3 contains 14 residues. Germline values: CDR1 SGHDN, CDR2 FVKESK. The DNA for the CDR3 is TGTGCCAGCAGCCACAGGGGGCGGGTAACTGAAGCTTTCTTT. Protein product: CASSHRGRVTEAFF.

The chain uses TRBV15 and TRBJ2-1; TRBD2 aligns across 7 bases. This CDR3 comprises 15 residues. Germline V gene lookup returns CDR1 LNHNV and CDR2 YYDKDF (reference sequence). The V and J ends lost 2 bases and 5 bases, in that order; junction bases with no gene match: 6. CDR3 sequence reads: CATSRPSAGDNEQFF. The CDR3, as DNA: TGTGCCACCAGCAGACCCTCCGCGGGGGACAATGAGCAGTTCTTC. The entire variable domain, with the rest obtained from reference TRBV15 and TRBJ2-1, is as follows: DAMVIQNPRYQVTQFGKPVTLSCSQTLNHNVMYWYQQKSSQAPKLLFHYYDKDFNNEADTPDNFQSRRPNTSFCFLDIRSPGLGDTAMYLCATSRPSAGDNEQFFGPGTRLTVL.

V gene TRBV30 combines with J gene TRBJ2-7; D is perhaps TRBD1 (6 bases). Trimming took 5 bases from V and 7 from J, leaving 18 bases between them. The CDR3 length is 13 residues. Looked up from germline, CDR1 is GTSNPN and CDR2 is SVGIG (reference sequence). Written as DNA, the CDR3 is TGTGCCTGGGAACCGGGACATTATAAAGAGCAGTACTTC. It specifies CAWEPGHYKEQYF.

The chain combines TRBV6-5 with TRBJ1-4; 8 nucleotides align to TRBD1. The germline CDR1 and CDR2 sequences are MNHEY and SVGAGI. The CDR3 is made up of 14 amino acids. V was pared by 2 bases and J by 7 bases, with 3 bases of the junction left unmatched. CDR3 sequence: CASSYDRGREKLFF. The CDR3 DNA is TGTGCCAGCAGTTACGACAGGGGCCGTGAAAAACTGTTTTTT.

The chain recombines TRBV7-2 with TRBJ1-5; 8 nucleotides agree with TRBD1. V was pared by 3 bases and J by 1 base, with 2 bases of the junction left unmatched. The V gene's germline CDR1 is SGHTA and CDR2 FQGNSA. There are 15 residues in the CDR3. DNA of the CDR3: TGTGCCAGCAGCTTCAGACAGGGGAGCAATCAGCCCCAGCATTTT. Translation: CASSFRQGSNQPQHF.

This rearrangement joins TRBV18 to TRBJ2-1; TRBD1 agrees at 9 bases. Germline lookup yields CDR1 KGHSH and CDR2 LQKENI. The CDR3 length is 13 residues. The V gene end was trimmed by 6 bases and the J gene end by 6 bases; junction bases not matched to a gene: 3. CDR3 residues: CASSRTGVNEQFF. The DNA of the CDR3 is TGTGCCAGCTCTCGGACAGGGGTCAATGAGCAGTTCTTC.

This rearrangement joins TRBV6-5 to TRBJ2-4; 7 positions match TRBD2. The germline V gene has CDR1 MNHEY and CDR2 SVGAGI. Losses at the gene ends were 6 bases for V and 0 bases for J; bases not matched to a gene: 5. CDR3 length: 15 amino acids. CDR3 sequence: CASSRGGVAKNIQYF. CDR3 bases: TGTGCCAGCAGCCGTGGGGGGGTAGCCAAAAACATTCAGTACTTC.

J is TRBJ1-1 and V is TRBV27; TRBD1 might be the D (6 bases). The germline V gene encodes CDR1 MNHEY and CDR2 SMNVEV (reference sequence). V lost 0 bases and J lost 3, with 8 bases in between. CDR3 length: 14 amino acids. CDR3 in DNA: TGTGCCAGCAGTTTATCGAGGGGGGACACTGAAGCTTTCTTT. Protein product: CASSLSRGDTEAFF.

The genes are TRBV19 and TRBJ2-7, with D perhaps TRBD1 (5 bases). Germline lookup yields CDR1 LNHDA and CDR2 SQIVND (reference sequence). The germline V and J ends were trimmed by 0 bases and 2 bases, with 11 bases remaining between them. The length of the CDR3 is 15 residues. DNA for the CDR3: TGTGCCAGTAGTATAGATTTTGGCAGGGCCTACGAGCAGTACTTC. This gives the protein CASSIDFGRAYEQYF.

This chain uses TRBV19 with TRBJ1-5; D is unresolved. V was shortened by 6 bases and J by 2 bases, with 5 bases between the two germline ends. The CDR3 covers 12 residues. CDR1 and CDR2 from the germline V gene are LNHDA and SQIVND (reference sequence). The CDR3 nucleotides are TGTGCCAGTAGGGTGGGCAATCAGCCCCAGCATTTT. As protein: CASRVGNQPQHF.

V is TRBV11-3 and J is TRBJ2-6; D is possibly TRBD1 or TRBD2 (5 bases each). Trimming took 0 bases from V and 4 from J, leaving 13 bases between them. CDR3 size: 17 residues. In germline, CDR1 is SGHNT, CDR2 YENEEA. CDR3 DNA: TGTGCCAGCAGCTTAGAGTACGGGGCAGAAGGGGCCAACGTCCTGACTTTC. Translation gives CASSLEYGAEGANVLTF.

The chain is built from TRBV2 and TRBJ2-1; no clear D. V was shortened by 8 bases and J by 6 bases, with 5 bases between the two germline ends. The CDR3 contains 10 residues. The germline V gene encodes CDR1 SNHLY and CDR2 FYNNEI. The CDR3 DNA reads as TGTGCCAGCTCCAGCAATGAGCAGTTCTTC. Translation gives CASSSNEQFF.

This clone was seen a handful of times. The junction departs from the called germline gene at one end, perhaps through a read error. The chain recombines TRBV2 with TRBJ2-1; tentative D call: TRBD2 (5 bases). The CDR3 loop spans 14 amino acids. Germline loops: CDR1 SNHLY, CDR2 FYNNEI. The CDR3 region is CASNMRESSNEQFF. The DNA for the CDR3 is TGTGCCAGCAACATGAGGGAGTCCTCCAATGAGCAGTTCTTC.

Notes on this clone: The germline gene is not matched at one end of the junction; a read error may be the cause. The chain recombines TRBV7-2 with TRBJ2-5, with no clear D. Germline V gene sequence: CDR1 SGHTA, CDR2 FQGNSA. This CDR3 comprises 13 residues. The CDR3 bases are TGTGCCAGCAGCGGCAACTTTCAAGGGACCCAGTACTTC. Its translation: CASSGNFQGTQYF.

The chain is built from TRBV5-1 and TRBJ2-3; 9 nucleotides agree with TRBD1. Germline V lookup: CDR1 SGHRS, CDR2 YFSETQ. Trimming took 4 bases from V and 2 from J; bases not matched to a gene: 5. CDR3 length: 15 residues. CDR3 DNA sequence: TGCGCCAGCAGCGGGACAGGGACATACACAGATACGCAGTATTTT. This translates into CASSGTGTYTDTQYF.

The gene calls are TRBV6-6 and TRBJ2-7; D assignment may be TRBD1 or TRBD2 (5 bases each). Germline values: CDR1 MNHNY, CDR2 SVGAGI (reference sequence). Trimming shortened V by 5 bases and J by 3 bases, and 23 bases separated the two germline ends. The CDR3 sequence is 17 residues long. The CDR3: CASSPRFIGTAIYEQYF. The CDR3 region has the DNA TGTGCCAGCAGTCCCAGATTTATCGGGACGGCGATCTACGAGCAGTACTTC.

The genes are TRBV11-2 and TRBJ2-1; 7 nucleotides agree with TRBD2. The germline gives CDR1 SGHAT, CDR2 FQNNGV. V gave up 5 bases and J gave up 6 bases; unmatched junction bases: 7. The CDR3 length is 14 residues. The CDR3 region has the DNA TGTGCCAGCAGCGTACTGGGGGGGAGCAATGAGCAGTTCTTC. It yields the protein CASSVLGGSNEQFF.

The V and J genes are TRBV9 and TRBJ1-3, with a possible D match to TRBD1 (6 bases). This CDR3 region has 16 residues. Germline V gene data show CDR1 as SGDLS and CDR2 as YYNGEE. V shed 1 base and J shed 12 bases, with 23 bases lying between them. In nucleotides, the CDR3 is TGTGCCAGCAGCGTATCCTCCCGACAGGCGACAACGGGCATATATTTT. Its protein is CASSVSSRQATTGIYF.

V and J are TRBV30 and TRBJ1-6; perhaps TRBD1 as D (6 bases). V was cut by 0 bases and J by 7 bases, with 7 bases left in between. CDR3 size: 13 residues. The germline V gene encodes CDR1 GTSNPN and CDR2 SVGIG (reference sequence). This CDR3 reads CAWSVQGNSPLHF. CDR3 in DNA: TGTGCCTGGAGTGTACAGGGAAATTCACCCCTCCACTTT.

This clone was seen only once. The chain combines TRBV7-9 with TRBJ2-7; D uncertain. V shed 6 bases and J shed 6 bases, with 9 bases lying between them. Germline V CDR1 and CDR2: SEHNR, FQNEAQ (reference sequence). The CDR3 consists of 11 residues. DNA for the CDR3: TGTGCCAGCAGGGGTTCGGCCGAGCAGTACTTC. Its translation is CASRGSAEQYF.

This chain connects TRBV7-2 to TRBJ2-7; 14 bases line up with TRBD2. The CDR3 loop spans 16 amino acids. The ends lost 1 base at V and 7 bases at J; junction bases unmatched: 6. Per the germline V gene, CDR1 is SGHTA and CDR2 is FQGNSA. Here the CDR3 DNA reads TGTGCCAGCAGCTTAGGGGGACTAGCGGGAGCGTGGGAGCAGTACTTC. It is translated as CASSLGGLAGAWEQYF. Supplemented by reference TRBV7-2 and TRBJ2-7, the full variable domain reads GAGVSQSPSNKVTEKGKDVELRCDPISGHTALYWYRQSLGQGLEFLIYFQGNSAPDKSGLPSDRFSAERTGGSVSTLTIQRTQQEDSAVYLCASSLGGLAGAWEQYFGPGTRLTVT.

The chain has TRBV29-1 and TRBJ2-3, with D possibly matching TRBD2 (5 bases). CDR3 length: 13 amino acids. Germline V CDR1 and CDR2: SQVTM, ANQGSEA. V was clipped by 4 bases and J by 1 base, with 9 bases between them. The CDR3 region has the DNA TGCAGCGTTGCCTTGAGGGGCACAGATACGCAGTATTTT. Encoded protein: CSVALRGTDTQYF.

The rearrangement links TRBV7-2 to TRBJ1-2, with a weak D call TRBD1 (5 bases). This CDR3 has 18 residues. Germline lookup yields CDR1 SGHTA and CDR2 FQGNSA. V was pared by 3 bases and J by 2 bases, with 22 bases between. The CDR3 bases are TGTGCCAGCAGCTTTAAGGGGAGTACCAGGTGGGAAAACTATGGCTACACCTTC. Encoded protein: CASSFKGSTRWENYGYTF.

This clone was detected only a few times. This chain uses TRBV4-3 with TRBJ2-3, with a weak D call TRBD1 (5 bases). Germline V gene sequence: CDR1 LGHNA, CDR2 YSLEER. V lost 4 bases and J 2 bases, leaving 19 bases between the germline ends. The CDR3 totals 17 residues. DNA of the CDR3: TGCGCCAGCAGCCGACAGCTCCAAGCTGCCTTCACAGATACGCAGTATTTT. Translated: CASSRQLQAAFTDTQYF.

With regard to this clone: A read error may account for a junction end that differs from germline. CDR3 protein: CAWSSMTDTNF. The CDR3 DNA follows: TGTGCCTGGAGTTCGATGACCGACACAAACTTC. J is TRBJ2-5 and V is TRBV30; D is undetermined. From germline, CDR1 is GTSNPN and CDR2 SVGIG (reference sequence). CDR3 length: 11 amino acids.

The chain uses TRBV9 and TRBJ2-1, with 7 bases identical to TRBD2. After removal of 0 bases from V and 10 bases from J, the junction contained 19 bases not matched to a gene. Per the germline V gene, CDR1 is SGDLS and CDR2 is YYNGEE. CDR3 length: 18 residues. In DNA form, the CDR3 reads TGTGCCAGCAGCGTAGGCGGTGGGGCGGGAGTTAATATCAGGGAGCAGTTCTTC. It encodes CASSVGGGAGVNIREQFF.

To note about this clone: Other DNA sequences in the sample encode the same CDR3. This rearrangement joins TRBV5-5 to TRBJ2-7; 7 nucleotides align to TRBD1. CDR1 and CDR2 (germline): SGHKS, YYEKEE (reference sequence). The V and J ends lost 4 bases and 2 bases, in that order; junction bases with no gene match: 3. The CDR3 spans 13 residues. CDR3 residues: CASSRQGTYEQYF. CDR3 nucleotides: TGTGCCAGCAGCAGACAGGGAACCTACGAGCAGTACTTC.

The rearrangement uses TRBV6-6 and TRBJ1-1; 10 nucleotides match TRBD1. V lost 2 bases and J lost 4; bases outside the gene matches: 7. Germline CDR1 and CDR2: MNHNY and SVGAGI (reference sequence). This CDR3 is built from 16 residues. The CDR3 protein is CASSYAPGTGVTEAFF. In DNA, the CDR3 is TGTGCCAGCAGTTACGCTCCGGGGACAGGGGTCACTGAAGCTTTCTTT.

V is TRBV27 and J is TRBJ2-3; D gene uncertain. Germline V gene data show CDR1 as MNHEY and CDR2 as SMNVEV (reference sequence). The V gene lost 3 bases and the J gene lost 0 bases, with 7 bases spanning the gap. CDR3 length: 14 residues. CDR3 region: CASSFGSSTDTQYF. The CDR3 region has the DNA TGTGCCAGCAGTTTTGGCTCTAGCACAGATACGCAGTATTTT.